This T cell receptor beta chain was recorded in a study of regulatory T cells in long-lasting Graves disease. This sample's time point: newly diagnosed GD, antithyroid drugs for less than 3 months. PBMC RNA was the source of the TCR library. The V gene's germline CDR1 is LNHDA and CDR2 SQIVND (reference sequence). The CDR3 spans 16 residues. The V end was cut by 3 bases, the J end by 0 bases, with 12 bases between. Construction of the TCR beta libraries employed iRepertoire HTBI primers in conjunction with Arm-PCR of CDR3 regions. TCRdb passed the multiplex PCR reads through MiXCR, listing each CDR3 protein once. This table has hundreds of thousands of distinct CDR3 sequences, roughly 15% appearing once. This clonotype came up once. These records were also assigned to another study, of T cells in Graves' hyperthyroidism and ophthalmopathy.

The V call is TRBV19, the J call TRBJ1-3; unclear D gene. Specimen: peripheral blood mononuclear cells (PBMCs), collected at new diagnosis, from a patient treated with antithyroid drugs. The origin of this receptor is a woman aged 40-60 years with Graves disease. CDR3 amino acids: CASSMMGRPSGNTIYF. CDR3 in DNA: TGTGCCAGTAGTATGATGGGCAGGCCCTCTGGAAACACCATATATTTT.